The present entry profiles one TCR beta chain with its context. As yet, its antigen is unknown. This specimen comes from a study of cytomegalovirus exposure and HLA in healthy donors. Study summary: There were approximately 400 genotyped donors. Of these, about 81% fell in the genetic ancestry cluster associated with self-reported Caucasian donors. Study-level results: Specific recognition of CMV antigens was confirmed in vitro for a few chains (all CMV-associated). TCR beta chain V- and J-gene trimming was linked, in a later analysis, to a missense variant in DCLRE1C. It was likely that a cluster of highly shared sequence variants was a sequencing artifact.

PCR employed 60 Vbeta and 13 Jbeta primers. The protocol was immunoSEQ multiplex PCR, while the TCRdb copy is restricted to in-frame clones and leaves out a portion. The sample holds around 100,000 clones. This clonotype was sampled from a man between 40 and 49 years old in good health and CMV-seropositive. The sequencing input was PBMCs.

Here the CDR3 reads CASSAGLARYEQYF. As DNA, the CDR3 is TGTGCCAGTAGTGCGGGACTAGCGCGCTACGAGCAGTACTTC. This rearrangement joins TRBV19 to TRBJ2-7; 10 bases fit TRBD2. CDR1 is LNHDA, CDR2 SQIVND, per germline (reference sequence). This CDR3 spans 14 amino acids. The trim removed 5 bases at V and 3 bases at J, leaving 4 bases unmatched.